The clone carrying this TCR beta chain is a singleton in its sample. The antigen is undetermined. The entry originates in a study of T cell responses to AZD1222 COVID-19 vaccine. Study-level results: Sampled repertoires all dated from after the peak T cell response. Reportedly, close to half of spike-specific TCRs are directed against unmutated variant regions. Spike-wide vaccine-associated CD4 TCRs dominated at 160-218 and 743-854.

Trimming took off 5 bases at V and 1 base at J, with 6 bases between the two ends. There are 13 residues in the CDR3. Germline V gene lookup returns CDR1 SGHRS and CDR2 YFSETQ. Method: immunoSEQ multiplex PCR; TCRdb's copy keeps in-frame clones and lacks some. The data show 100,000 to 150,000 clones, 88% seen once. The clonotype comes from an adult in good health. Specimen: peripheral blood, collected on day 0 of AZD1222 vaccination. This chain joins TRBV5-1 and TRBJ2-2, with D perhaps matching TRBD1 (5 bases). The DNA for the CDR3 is TGCGCCAGCAGAACAGGGAACACCGGGGAGCTGTTTTTT. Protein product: CASRTGNTGELFF.